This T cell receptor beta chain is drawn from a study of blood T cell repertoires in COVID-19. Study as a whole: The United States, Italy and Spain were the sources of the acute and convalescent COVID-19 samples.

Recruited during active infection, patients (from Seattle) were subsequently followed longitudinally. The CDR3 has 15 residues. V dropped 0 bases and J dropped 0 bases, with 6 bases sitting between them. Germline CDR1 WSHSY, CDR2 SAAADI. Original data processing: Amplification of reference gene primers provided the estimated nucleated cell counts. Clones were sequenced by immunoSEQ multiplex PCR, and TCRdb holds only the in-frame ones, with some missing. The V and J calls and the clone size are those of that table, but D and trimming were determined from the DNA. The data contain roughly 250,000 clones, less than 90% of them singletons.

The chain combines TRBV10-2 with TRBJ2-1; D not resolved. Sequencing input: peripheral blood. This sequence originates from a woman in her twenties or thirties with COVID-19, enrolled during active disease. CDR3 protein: CASSESPSSYNEQFF. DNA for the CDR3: TGCGCCAGCAGTGAGTCACCCAGCTCCTACAATGAGCAGTTCTTC.